This TCR beta chain is drawn from a study of prognosis after radiotherapy for stage I lung cancer. About the research overall: Patient ages ran from about 50 to 84, with a median of approximately 73 years, and the group had about a dozen men and several women. Radiotherapy: SBRT, 3 to 5 fractions, biologically effective dose at least 100 Gy.

About this clonotype: The antigen is not known. A read error may account for a junction end that differs from germline.

General study findings and limits: Whether the expanded TCR clones were tumor-specific was not determined. Metastatic and non-metastatic patients reportedly diverged in TRBV and TRBJ gene usage.

This CDR3 is 18 amino acids long. Germline CDR1 reads SGHNT; CDR2 reads YENEEA. TCR beta CDR3 was amplified from genomic DNA by two-round multiplex PCR. Gene-specific primers for each TRBV and TRBJ gene drove first-round PCR. From the multiplex PCR reads, TCRdb called clonotypes with MiXCR, one entry per CDR3 protein. The data contain 20,000 or so distinct CDR3 sequences, around 24% of them seen just once; the ten biggest clones take up 22%. The specimen was PBMCs, collected before or after stereotactic body radiation therapy (not recorded which). The rearrangement joins TRBV11-3 to TRBJ1-2; D is ambiguous. The clonotype comes from a donor at least 50 years old with non-small cell lung cancer. The CDR3 protein is CAGSKDPMVLSGNYGYTF. The CDR3 region has the DNA TGTGCCGGCAGCAAAGACCCGATGGTTCTGAGCGGGAACTATGGCTACACCTTC.